This T cell receptor (beta chain) was identified in a study of shared clonotypes between healthy human individuals. The CDR3 is made up of 12 amino acids. The germline V and J ends were trimmed by 5 bases and 8 bases, with 12 bases remaining between them. Germline CDR1 and CDR2: MNHEY and SVGAGI. Each of the donors was a healthy adult who was HIV-negative and had not had a recent acute infection or vaccination. Profiled with immunoSEQ multiplex PCR; TCRdb holds only in-frame clones, not every one. This repertoire shows over a million clones, around four fifths found once; its top ten account for approximately 1.5%.

The sequence was collected from a man between 18 and 29 years old in good health. Input material: memory CD4+ T cells sorted from blood. Subset described: CD45RA-negative fraction. J is TRBJ1-2 and V is TRBV6-5; no clear D gene. The CDR3 DNA reads as TGTGCCAGCAGTCAAAGACTAGGGGGCTACACCTTC. Translation gives CASSQRLGGYTF.